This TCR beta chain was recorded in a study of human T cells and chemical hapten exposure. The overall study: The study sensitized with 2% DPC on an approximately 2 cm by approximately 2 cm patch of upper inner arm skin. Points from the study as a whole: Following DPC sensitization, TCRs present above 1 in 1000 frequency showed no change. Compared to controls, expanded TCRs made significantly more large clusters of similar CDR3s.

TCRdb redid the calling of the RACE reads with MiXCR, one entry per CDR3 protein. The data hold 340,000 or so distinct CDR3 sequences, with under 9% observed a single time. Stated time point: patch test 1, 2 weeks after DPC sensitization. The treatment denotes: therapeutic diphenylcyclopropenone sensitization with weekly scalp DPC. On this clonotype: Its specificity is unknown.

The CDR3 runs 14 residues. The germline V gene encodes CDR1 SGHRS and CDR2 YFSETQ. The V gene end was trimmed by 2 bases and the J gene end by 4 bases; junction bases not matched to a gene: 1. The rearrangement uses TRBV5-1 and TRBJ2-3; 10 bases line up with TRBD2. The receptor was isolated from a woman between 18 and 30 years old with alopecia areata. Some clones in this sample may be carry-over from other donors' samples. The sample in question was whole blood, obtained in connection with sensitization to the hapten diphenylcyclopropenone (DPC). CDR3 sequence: CASSFLAGADTQYF. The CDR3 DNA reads TGCGCCAGCAGCTTCCTAGCGGGGGCAGATACGCAGTATTTT.